This passage covers 22 T cell receptor beta chains from one sample sequenced in a study of vaccination effects on CD4 cells after COVID-19. After expansion with viral peptide pools in the ViraFEST assay, antigen-specific CD4+ T cells were sequenced. Subsequent to a culture period of 10 to 11 days, CD4+ T cells were isolated. BNT162b2 vaccine or mRNA-1273 vaccine was given to participants in two doses. Only in-frame clones appear in the TCRdb table, and some are missing; sequencing was by immunoSEQ multiplex PCR. The top ten hold 15% to 20% of the sample, which has just under 30,000 clones, about 74% seen once. These receptors have no identified antigens. The sample here was CD4+ T cells from PBMCs cultured with HCoV-OC43 spike peptides, taken after COVID-19 vaccination. As to subset: HCoV-OC43 spike overlapping peptide pool stimulation. The receptors were gathered from a human donor who received a COVID-19 vaccine.

The V call is TRBV6-6, the J call TRBJ2-3, with a possible D match to TRBD2 (5 bases). In germline, CDR1 is MNHNY, CDR2 SVGAGI (reference sequence). The CDR3 has 16 residues. V lost 3 bases and J 0 bases, leaving 13 bases between the germline ends. CDR3 region: CASSYYSGVSTDTQYF. Written as DNA, the CDR3 is TGTGCCAGCAGTTATTATTCCGGGGTTAGCACAGATACGCAGTATTTT.

The CDR3 protein is CASSVDNEQFF. In DNA form, the CDR3 reads TGTGCCAGCAGCGTAGATAATGAGCAGTTCTTC. This chain links TRBV9 with TRBJ2-1; D unclear. Germline lookup yields CDR1 SGDLS and CDR2 YYNGEE. V lost 0 bases and J 7 bases, leaving 2 bases between the germline ends. The CDR3 totals 11 residues.

The chain carries TRBV3-1 (or the pseudogene TRBV3-2) and TRBJ2-5; weak D call: TRBD2 (7 bases). The CDR3 totals 14 residues. The germline V and J ends were trimmed by 3 bases and 3 bases, with 11 bases remaining between them. Germline loops: CDR1 LGHDT, CDR2 YNNKEL (reference sequence). The chain's CDR3 is CASSHEGGEETQYF. Written as DNA, the CDR3 is TGTGCCAGCAGCCACGAAGGGGGGGAAGAGACCCAGTACTTC.

The V gene is TRBV7-8, the J gene TRBJ2-7, with TRBD2 identical over 10 bases. The CDR3 runs 16 residues. The junction had 9 bases not matched to a gene; V was cut back by 5 bases and J by 2 bases. From germline, CDR1 is SGHVS and CDR2 FQNEAQ. In DNA, the CDR3 is TGTGCCAGCAGCCGAACTAGCGGGGATGACCCCTACGAGCAGTACTTC. It encodes CASSRTSGDDPYEQYF.

The rearrangement uses TRBV12-3 or TRBV12-4 and TRBJ1-2; D is uncertain. CDR3 size: 12 residues. V was shortened by 5 bases and J by 6 bases, with 10 bases between the two germline ends. The DNA for the CDR3 is TGTGCCAGCAGTCCCCGCCCTAATGGCTACACCTTC. Amino acid sequence: CASSPRPNGYTF.

The genes are TRBV14 and TRBJ2-7; TRBD2 aligns across 13 bases. Losses at the gene ends were 4 bases for V and 6 bases for J; bases not matched to a gene: 6. The germline V gene encodes CDR1 SGHDN and CDR2 FVKESK. CDR3 length: 15 amino acids. The CDR3: CASSPRLAGGREQYF. The DNA for the CDR3 is TGTGCCAGCAGCCCGAGACTAGCGGGAGGACGCGAGCAGTACTTC.

A few counts support this clone. This chain uses TRBV3-1 (or the pseudogene TRBV3-2) with TRBJ1-2; a possible D gene is TRBD1 (5 bases). The CDR3 sequence is 14 residues long. V dropped 4 bases and J dropped 2 bases, with 11 bases sitting between them. Looked up from germline, CDR1 is LGHDT and CDR2 is YNNKEL (reference sequence). Here the CDR3 DNA reads TGTGCCAGCAGCCCCGGGACCGCAAACTATGGCTACACCTTC. As protein: CASSPGTANYGYTF.

This chain uses TRBV4-1 with TRBJ2-2; TRBD1 matches 8 bases. Germline CDR1 and CDR2: MGHRA and YSYEKL. CDR3 length: 19 amino acids. The trim removed 0 bases at V and 7 bases at J, leaving 16 bases unmatched. CDR3 region: CASSQDEVRRTGWVGELFF. CDR3 in DNA: TGCGCCAGCAGCCAAGATGAAGTCCGCCGGACAGGGTGGGTCGGGGAGCTGTTTTTT.

The V call is TRBV5-1, the J call TRBJ2-7, with D maybe TRBD2 (5 bases). The CDR3 contains 17 residues. The V end was cut by 3 bases, the J end by 5 bases, with 24 bases between. CDR1 is SGHRS, CDR2 YFSETQ, per germline. CDR3 protein: CASSWVAVDRGRDEQYF. As DNA, the CDR3 is TGCGCCAGCAGCTGGGTCGCGGTTGACCGGGGTCGAGACGAGCAGTACTTC.

This chain joins TRBV11-3 and TRBJ1-6; TRBD1 aligns across 7 bases. V gave up 5 bases and J gave up 10 bases; unmatched junction bases: 8. Per the germline V gene, CDR1 is SGHNT and CDR2 is YENEEA. The CDR3 has 14 residues. The CDR3 DNA sequence: TGTGCCAGCAGCCTGACAGGGTACGGCTCACCCCTCCACTTT. Its protein product is CASSLTGYGSPLHF.

The V gene is TRBV5-1, the J gene TRBJ1-5; 10 nucleotides agree with TRBD1. The CDR3 sequence is 15 residues long. Unmatched junction bases numbered 5, after V lost 4 bases and J lost 4 bases. Germline V gene lookup returns CDR1 SGHRS and CDR2 YFSETQ. The CDR3 spells CASSPTGGANQPQHF. CDR3 in DNA: TGCGCCAGCAGCCCGACAGGGGGCGCGAATCAGCCCCAGCATTTT.

This clone was seen only once. The chain links TRBV6-1 to TRBJ2-1; 7 nucleotides match TRBD2. CDR1 is MNHNS and CDR2 is SASEGT in the germline V gene. V shed 0 bases and J 8 bases; nucleotides not matched to a gene: 13. The CDR3 is 17 residues long. The CDR3 region has the DNA TGTGCCAGCAGTGAAGCGGTTAGGTCGGCCGGGAGGTATGAGCAGTTCTTC. This gives the protein CASSEAVRSAGRYEQFF.

Comment on this clone: The sample has other DNA sequences that encode this CDR3 too. The J gene is TRBJ1-4, the V gene TRBV27; the D is unclear. V was shortened by 1 base and J by 2 bases, with 8 bases between the two germline ends. This CDR3 is 15 amino acids long. Germline loops: CDR1 MNHEY, CDR2 SMNVEV (reference sequence). The CDR3 is CASSLFGQTNEKLFF. The CDR3 nucleotides are TGTGCCAGCAGTTTATTTGGGCAGACTAATGAAAAACTGTTTTTT. The whole variable domain, filled in from reference TRBV27 and TRBJ1-4, reads EAQVTQNPRYLITVTGKKLTVTCSQNMNHEYMSWYRQDPGLGLRQIYYSMNVEVTDKGDVPEGYKVSRKEKRNFPLILESPSPNQTSLYFCASSLFGQTNEKLFFGSGTQLSVL.

The chain recombines TRBV19 with TRBJ2-1; D not certain. CDR1 LNHDA and CDR2 SQIVND come from the germline V gene (reference sequence). This CDR3 comprises 15 residues. V was clipped by 5 bases and J by 6 bases, with 17 bases between them. CDR3 loop: CASSDPLRRGNEQFF. The CDR3 DNA sequence: TGTGCCAGTAGTGACCCCCTGAGAAGAGGCAATGAGCAGTTCTTC.

The chain joins TRBV12-5 to TRBJ2-7, with D perhaps matching TRBD2 (5 bases). The CDR3 covers 17 residues. The V gene lost 0 bases and the J gene lost 3 bases, with 18 bases spanning the gap. Germline CDR1 is LGHNT and CDR2 is FRNRAP. The CDR3 sequence is CASGLVLPAARIYEQYF. The CDR3, as DNA: TGTGCTAGTGGTTTGGTACTCCCAGCGGCACGCATCTACGAGCAGTACTTC.

This chain's CDR3 is CASMTGGSQETQYF. The CDR3 DNA follows: TGTGCCAGCATGACGGGAGGGTCCCAAGAGACCCAGTACTTC. V gene TRBV6-5 combines with J gene TRBJ2-5; 8 positions match TRBD2. Germline V lookup: CDR1 MNHEY, CDR2 SVGAGI. The CDR3 covers 14 residues. With 7 bases clipped from V and 1 base from J, the junction kept 5 bases outside the gene matches.

This rearrangement joins TRBV5-1 to TRBJ1-5, with 12 nucleotides matching TRBD1. The CDR3 is 16 residues long. Looked up from germline, CDR1 is SGHRS and CDR2 is YFSETQ. Trimming took 3 bases from V and 7 from J; bases not matched to a gene: 8. The CDR3 region has the DNA TGCGCCAGCAGCTCCGGGACAGGGGGCCCGGGGCAGCCCCAGCATTTT. Translating it yields CASSSGTGGPGQPQHF.

The J gene is TRBJ1-4, the V gene TRBV2, with D maybe TRBD1 (5 bases). V lost 5 bases, J lost 5 bases, and 15 bases lay in between. This CDR3 spans 15 amino acids. Germline V gene lookup returns CDR1 SNHLY and CDR2 FYNNEI. The DNA of the CDR3 is TGTGCCAGCAGTCCCAGGGTATGGGGAAATGAAAAACTGTTTTTT. It codes for CASSPRVWGNEKLFF.

The J gene is TRBJ2-3, the V gene TRBV2; D is ambiguous. The length of the CDR3 is 14 residues. Trimming removed 7 bases at V and 0 bases at J, with 11 bases between. Per germline, CDR1 SNHLY and CDR2 FYNNEI. This CDR3 is CASMVSTSTDTQYF. The DNA of the CDR3 is TGTGCCAGCATGGTCTCGACTAGCACAGATACGCAGTATTTT.

The chain couples TRBV6-5 to TRBJ2-5, with TRBD1 matching 7 bases. The CDR3 spans 14 residues. After removal of 4 bases from V and 2 bases from J, the junction contained 4 bases not matched to a gene. In germline, CDR1 is MNHEY, CDR2 SVGAGI. CDR3 region: CASSLGQKQETQYF. The CDR3 nucleotides read TGTGCCAGCAGTTTGGGACAGAAACAAGAGACCCAGTACTTC.

The J gene is TRBJ2-3, the V gene TRBV5-4, with D possibly matching TRBD1 (6 bases). The CDR3 has 13 amino acids. With 6 bases removed from V and 5 bases from J, the gap between germline ends came to 13 bases. Germline V gene sequence: CDR1 SGHNT, CDR2 YYREEE (reference sequence). The CDR3 nucleotides are TGTGCCAGCAACCAGGGGCAAGGAGATACGCAGTATTTT. Translated, it gives CASNQGQGDTQYF.

The rearrangement uses TRBV6-5 and TRBJ1-6, with 7 bases fitting TRBD1. V gave up 7 bases and J gave up 10 bases; unmatched junction bases: 13. The CDR3 runs 15 residues. Germline CDR1 reads MNHEY; CDR2 reads SVGAGI. The CDR3 loop is CASIERQGRKSPLHF. The CDR3 nucleotides read TGTGCCAGCATCGAGCGACAGGGCCGGAAGTCACCCCTCCACTTT.